Each of the 32 T cell receptor beta chains below was sequenced from the same sample in a study of identifying expanded T cells in peripheral blood. Using immunoSEQ multiplex PCR, the repertoire was profiled, and TCRdb retains in-frame clones only, with some absent. The sample holds 85,000 to 90,000 clones, 75% to 90% seen once. The sample taken for sequencing was blood. The receptors stem from a person aged 18 to 70 in good health.

This clone was counted a few times. The rearrangement links TRBV2 to TRBJ1-2; tentative D call: TRBD1 (6 bases). CDR1 and CDR2 from the germline V gene are SNHLY and FYNNEI. The CDR3 totals 13 residues. V was trimmed by 8 bases and J by 8 bases, leaving 18 bases between them. DNA of the CDR3: TGTGCCAGCCACAAAGGGGGTCCTGAAGGCTACACCTTC. This codes for CASHKGGPEGYTF.

The V call is TRBV7-6, the J call TRBJ1-1, with no clear D. The CDR3 is 12 residues long. Germline values: CDR1 SGHVS, CDR2 FNYEAQ. V dropped 5 bases and J dropped 4 bases, with 8 bases sitting between them. The CDR3 spells CASSARGTEAFF. The CDR3 coding sequence is TGTGCCAGCAGCGCCCGTGGCACTGAAGCTTTCTTT. Full variable domain (remainder filled in from reference TRBV7-6 and TRBJ1-1): GAGVSQSPRYKVTKRGQDVALRCDPISGHVSLYWYRQALGQGPEFLTYFNYEAQQDKSGLPNDRFSAERPEGSISTLTIQRTEQRDSAMYRCASSARGTEAFFGQGTRLTVV.

The chain carries TRBV15 and TRBJ2-1; unclear D gene. The CDR3 length is 17 residues. V lost 0 bases and J 3 bases, leaving 15 bases between the germline ends. Germline-derived CDR1 and CDR2 are LNHNV and YYDKDF (reference sequence). DNA for the CDR3: TGTGCCACCAGCAGAGATTTGGTACCTATTAACTACAATGAGCAGTTCTTC. Protein product: CATSRDLVPINYNEQFF.

For the CDR3, the DNA is TGTGCCAGCAGTTGGGGAGGGGGGGCCCAAGAGACCCAGTACTTC. Encoded protein: CASSWGGGAQETQYF. The gene calls are TRBV27 and TRBJ2-5, with TRBD2 as a possible D gene (7 bases). CDR3 size: 15 residues. V was shortened by 4 bases and J by 1 base, with 13 bases between the two germline ends. Germline lookup yields CDR1 MNHEY and CDR2 SMNVEV (reference sequence).

There are many counts of this clone. The gene calls are TRBV19 and TRBJ2-1, with 9 bases that match TRBD1. J was trimmed by 7 bases and V by 5 bases; bases with no gene match: 9. Looked up from germline, CDR1 is LNHDA and CDR2 is SQIVND (reference sequence). The CDR3 is 15 residues long. The CDR3 is CASSPWGTGTNEQFF. The DNA of the CDR3 is TGTGCCAGTAGTCCCTGGGGGACAGGGACGAATGAGCAGTTCTTC.

The chain employs TRBV27 and TRBJ1-1; possibly TRBD1 for D (5 bases). The V gene's germline CDR1 is MNHEY and CDR2 SMNVEV (reference sequence). V shed 11 bases and J shed 7 bases, with 20 bases lying between them. The CDR3 totals 13 residues. The CDR3 coding sequence is TGTGCCGTGGCGCCGGGGGGGACCTATGAAGCTTTCTTT. This gives the protein CAVAPGGTYEAFF.

This clone was detected only once. In DNA form, the CDR3 reads TGTGCCTGGAGTGATCAAGAGACCCAGTACTTC. This codes for CAWSDQETQYF. The V and J genes are TRBV30 and TRBJ2-5; D not certain. Trimming removed 1 base at V and 2 bases at J, with 2 bases between. The V gene's germline CDR1 is GTSNPN and CDR2 SVGIG (reference sequence). This CDR3 spans 11 amino acids. Variable domain in full (rest from reference TRBV30 and TRBJ2-5): SQTIHQWPATLVQPVGSPLSLECTVEGTSNPNLYWYRQAAGRGLQLLFYSVGIGQISSEVPQNLSASRPQDRQFILSSKKLLLSDSGFYLCAWSDQETQYFGPGTRLLVL.

J is TRBJ1-6 and V is TRBV28; D remains ambiguous. From germline, CDR1 is MDHEN and CDR2 SYDVKM. The CDR3 totals 13 residues. V shed 6 bases and J shed 6 bases, with 9 bases lying between them. CDR3 sequence reads: CASRESFNSPLHF. CDR3 DNA: TGTGCCAGCAGAGAATCATTTAATTCACCCCTCCACTTT.

This clone was detected only once. The chain couples TRBV6-6 to TRBJ2-6; D is perhaps TRBD1 or TRBD2 (5 bases each). This CDR3 has 15 amino acids. CDR1 and CDR2 (germline): MNHNY, SVGAGI (reference sequence). Trimming pared 0 bases from V and 4 bases from J, leaving 7 bases between. CDR3 protein: CASSYSGAGANVLTF. DNA of the CDR3: TGTGCCAGCAGTTACTCCGGGGCCGGGGCCAACGTCCTGACTTTC.

The genes are TRBV7-6 and TRBJ2-1; 11 nucleotides match TRBD2. The V and J ends lost 5 bases and 0 bases, in that order; junction bases with no gene match: 12. The CDR3 runs to 19 residues. Germline loops: CDR1 SGHVS, CDR2 FNYEAQ. The CDR3 protein is CASSQLVTSGASSYNEQFF. The DNA of the CDR3 is TGTGCCAGCAGCCAGTTGGTGACTAGCGGGGCCAGCTCCTACAATGAGCAGTTCTTC. Complete variable domain (other parts from reference TRBV7-6 and TRBJ2-1): GAGVSQSPRYKVTKRGQDVALRCDPISGHVSLYWYRQALGQGPEFLTYFNYEAQQDKSGLPNDRFSAERPEGSISTLTIQRTEQRDSAMYRCASSQLVTSGASSYNEQFFGPGTRLTVL.

Remarks on this clone: Within the sample, other DNA sequences also encode this same CDR3. This sequence joins TRBV7-2 and TRBJ2-5; 9 bases align to TRBD1. Germline V CDR1 and CDR2: SGHTA, FQGNSA. With V trimmed by 5 bases and J by 4 bases, 5 bases remained unmatched. The CDR3 has 14 amino acids. CDR3 coding DNA: TGTGCCAGCAGCCAAGGACAGGGGAGAGAGACCCAGTACTTC. It codes for CASSQGQGRETQYF.

The chain carries TRBV4-1 and TRBJ2-7; a weak D match, TRBD1 (5 bases). CDR1 and CDR2 (germline): MGHRA, YSYEKL. The CDR3 loop spans 18 amino acids. The ends were cut back, 0 bases at V and 2 bases at J, with 20 bases in the middle. The CDR3 DNA follows: TGCGCCAGCAGCCAAGATCTAGGCGGCAGGGTGCTAACCTACGAGCAGTACTTC. Its protein is CASSQDLGGRVLTYEQYF.

The V call is TRBV7-3, the J call TRBJ2-1; maybe TRBD1 (6 bases). Trimming pared 2 bases from V and 6 bases from J, leaving 8 bases between. Germline CDR1 and CDR2: SGHTA and FQGTGA. The CDR3 has 13 amino acids. CDR3 DNA sequence: TGTGCCAGCAGCTTAGGACAGTCCAATGAGCAGTTCTTC. This gives the protein CASSLGQSNEQFF.

The chain links TRBV9 to TRBJ2-3; D perhaps matches TRBD2 (6 bases). Per germline, CDR1 SGDLS and CDR2 YYNGEE. The CDR3 spans 14 residues. V lost 7 bases and J lost 5, with 17 bases in between. CDR3 in DNA: TGTGCCAGCGAAACGGGGGTTTTCGGAGATACGCAGTATTTT. This sequence encodes CASETGVFGDTQYF.

V and J are TRBV2 and TRBJ2-1; possible D gene TRBD2, 6 bases. This CDR3 contains 17 residues. Germline assignment: CDR1 SNHLY and CDR2 FYNNEI. The V gene lost 8 bases and the J gene lost 6 bases, with 26 bases spanning the gap. The CDR3 DNA follows: TGTGCCAGCGTTCGTGCTTTGGGGAGGTCCCCTTTCAATGAGCAGTTCTTC. Residues: CASVRALGRSPFNEQFF.

The chain carries TRBV10-3 and TRBJ1-1, with 7 bases that match TRBD1. The CDR3 spans 16 residues. Germline CDR1 reads ENHRY; CDR2 reads SYGVKD. V trimming: 5 bases; J trimming: 4 bases; junction bases outside the gene matches: 13. CDR3 loop: CAISPQGSLGSTEAFF. The CDR3 nucleotides read TGTGCCATCAGTCCACAGGGGTCACTAGGGAGCACTGAAGCTTTCTTT.

This CDR3 reads CASIWRNIQYF. DNA for the CDR3: TGTGCCAGCATATGGCGGAACATTCAGTACTTC. The chain links TRBV6-6 to TRBJ2-4; D is unclear. Germline V gives CDR1 MNHNY, CDR2 SVGAGI (reference sequence). Trimming shortened V by 7 bases and J by 7 bases, and 8 bases separated the two germline ends. This CDR3 is built from 11 residues.

This chain links TRBV6-6 with TRBJ2-2; 12 nucleotides agree with TRBD1. Germline trimming cut 6 bases from V and 7 bases from J; bases unmatched to any gene: 6. CDR3 length: 15 amino acids. Germline values: CDR1 MNHNY, CDR2 SVGAGI (reference sequence). CDR3 sequence: CASSLGTGGSGELFF. CDR3 DNA sequence: TGTGCCAGCAGCCTCGGGACAGGGGGCAGCGGGGAGCTGTTTTTT.

The CDR3 sequence: CASSPRGVSSYEQYF. The CDR3 nucleotides are TGTGCCAGCAGCCCCCGCGGGGTGAGCTCCTACGAGCAGTACTTC. The rearrangement uses TRBV27 and TRBJ2-7; D possibly corresponds to TRBD2 (6 bases). Trimming left V 6 bases short and J 0 bases short, with 15 bases between. There are 15 residues in the CDR3. The germline V gene has CDR1 MNHEY and CDR2 SMNVEV (reference sequence).

The chain links TRBV7-2 to TRBJ1-2; D gene unclear. In germline, CDR1 is SGHTA, CDR2 FQGNSA. This CDR3 region has 13 residues. The V and J ends lost 2 bases and 1 base respectively, with 5 bases between them. Written as DNA, the CDR3 is TGTGCCAGCAGCTTATATCGTAACTATGGCTACACCTTC. Protein: CASSLYRNYGYTF.

The chain carries TRBV7-9 and TRBJ1-6, with D uncertain. Between the trimmed V and J ends, which lost 1 base and 4 bases, there was a span of 5 bases. CDR1 SEHNR and CDR2 FQNEAQ come from the germline V gene (reference sequence). This CDR3 has 14 amino acids. As DNA, the CDR3 is TGTGCCAGCAGCTTAGAACAGTATAATTCACCCCTCCACTTT. It yields the protein CASSLEQYNSPLHF.

The chain links TRBV9 to TRBJ1-2; 7 nucleotides align to TRBD1. Germline V lookup: CDR1 SGDLS, CDR2 YYNGEE. J was trimmed by 0 bases and V by 3 bases; bases with no gene match: 2. This CDR3 is built from 14 residues. This CDR3 reads CASSAGQTNYGYTF. In nucleotides, the CDR3 is TGTGCCAGCAGCGCGGGACAGACTAACTATGGCTACACCTTC.

The CDR3 bases are TGCGCCAGCAGCTTTCACGGCCGGGGGGCTTGGGAAAAGCAGTACTTC. This encodes CASSFHGRGAWEKQYF. The chain combines TRBV5-1 with TRBJ2-7; D may be TRBD2 (7 bases). With 2 bases removed from V and 8 bases from J, the gap between germline ends came to 23 bases. Germline assignment: CDR1 SGHRS and CDR2 YFSETQ. The CDR3 runs to 16 residues.

V usage is TRBV18 and J usage is TRBJ1-2, with TRBD1 matching 8 bases. From germline, CDR1 is KGHSH and CDR2 LQKENI. Trimming took 4 bases from V and 4 from J; bases not matched to a gene: 14. The CDR3 totals 17 residues. For the CDR3, the DNA is TGTGCCAGCTCACTGGACAGGGAACACTCATCATTCTATGGCTACACCTTC. Translation gives CASSLDREHSSFYGYTF.

The CDR3 loop is CASSLGQERREQYF. The CDR3 DNA sequence: TGTGCCAGCAGCCTGGGACAGGAGCGGAGGGAGCAGTATTTT. This chain joins TRBV7-2 and TRBJ2-3, with 8 bases that match TRBD1. The CDR3 contains 14 residues. The trim removed 5 bases at V and 11 bases at J, leaving 12 bases unmatched. From germline, CDR1 is SGHTA and CDR2 FQGNSA.

V is TRBV6-1 and J is TRBJ2-1; 8 nucleotides match TRBD1. Germline CDR1 reads MNHNS; CDR2 reads SASEGT. After removal of 1 base from V and 7 bases from J, the junction contained 12 bases not matched to a gene. This CDR3 spans 17 amino acids. The CDR3 loop reads CASSEGVRAGGKNEQFF. Written as DNA, the CDR3 is TGTGCCAGCAGTGAAGGTGTCCGGGCAGGGGGCAAAAATGAGCAGTTCTTC.

The J gene is TRBJ2-3, the V gene TRBV6-4; 10 bases align to TRBD2. The CDR3 sequence is 14 residues long. V trimming: 10 bases; J trimming: 4 bases; junction bases outside the gene matches: 8. Germline CDR1 is MRHNA and CDR2 is SNTAGT. CDR3 sequence (DNA): TGTGCCACCCGATCCGGGACTAGCGCAGATACGCAGTATTTT. Its translation: CATRSGTSADTQYF.

CDR3 sequence: CASSLVNQPQHF. The DNA of the CDR3 is TGTGCCAGCAGCTTAGTCAATCAGCCCCAGCATTTT. V usage is TRBV7-9 and J usage is TRBJ1-5; D is unclear. V lost 1 base to trimming and J lost 3 bases, with 1 base between them. CDR1 is SEHNR, CDR2 FQNEAQ, per germline (reference sequence). The CDR3 loop spans 12 amino acids.

The gene calls are TRBV5-8 and TRBJ1-5; D might be TRBD1 (6 bases). In germline, CDR1 is SGHTS, CDR2 YDEGEE. This CDR3 is built from 15 residues. Trimming took off 4 bases at V and 1 base at J, with 12 bases between the two ends. CDR3 sequence reads: CASSQGLTSNQPQHF. The CDR3 nucleotides are TGTGCCAGCAGCCAGGGGCTTACAAGCAATCAGCCCCAGCATTTT.

The CDR3: CASSLKTSPESIRQFF. The CDR3 nucleotides read TGTGCCAGCAGCTTAAAGACTAGTCCGGAATCGATCAGGCAGTTCTTC. The gene calls are TRBV5-4 and TRBJ2-1; D may be TRBD2 (6 bases). Germline loops: CDR1 SGHNT, CDR2 YYREEE (reference sequence). The CDR3 length is 16 residues. V was shortened by 2 bases and J by 12 bases, with 24 bases between the two germline ends.

The gene calls are TRBV2 and TRBJ2-3, with a weak D call TRBD2 (6 bases). The CDR3 is made up of 16 amino acids. Trimming left V 0 bases short and J 2 bases short, with 12 bases between. The V gene's germline CDR1 is SNHLY and CDR2 FYNNEI. The CDR3 sequence: CASSEALLANTDTQYF. CDR3 sequence (DNA): TGTGCCAGCAGTGAAGCCCTACTAGCAAACACAGATACGCAGTATTTT.

This chain joins TRBV7-2 and TRBJ1-5; D is unclear. The CDR3 consists of 14 residues. Germline CDR1 is SGHTA and CDR2 is FQGNSA. V dropped 2 bases and J dropped 4 bases, with 9 bases sitting between them. CDR3 in DNA: TGTGCCAGCAGCTTAAACGGTATTAATCAGCCCCAGCATTTT. It codes for CASSLNGINQPQHF. Full variable domain (remainder filled in from reference TRBV7-2 and TRBJ1-5): GAGVSQSPSNKVTEKGKDVELRCDPISGHTALYWYRQSLGQGLEFLIYFQGNSAPDKSGLPSDRFSAERTGGSVSTLTIQRTQQEDSAVYLCASSLNGINQPQHFGDGTRLSIL.